This T cell receptor beta chain was found in a study of tumor-infiltrating lymphocytes in primary liver carcinoma. Across the whole study: Patients comprised men and women whose ages fell between 30 and 69 years. Tumor lesions were T1-T3 N0M0 and spanned about 4.2 to 11 cm.

Study outcomes and limitations: Tumor region pairs overlapped more than did tumor-adjacent and tumor-blood pairs.

Germline CDR1 reads SQVTM; CDR2 reads ANQGSEA. CDR3 length: 12 residues. As for this clonotype: The antigen remains unidentified.

Unsorted bulk tissue of about 19-33 mg yielded co-extracted RNA and DNA. The template, about 550 ng total RNA, yielded TCR beta cDNA made with a constant-region primer. Three rounds of nested multiplex PCR with slightly modified ARM-PCR produced TCR beta libraries. The first two PCR rounds, roughly 11 cycles each, used TRBV1-TRBV30 forward primers and a C-beta reverse primer. TCRdb re-analysed the multiplex PCR reads in MiXCR, keeping a single row per CDR3 protein. This sample has around 37,000 distinct CDR3 sequences, with 75% found just once. The sequencing sample was made of tumor-adjacent normal liver tissue. The TCR sequence derives from a middle-aged man with primary liver carcinoma and hepatitis B virus infection. The V call is TRBV29-1, the J call TRBJ2-1, with TRBD1 matching 8 bases. The CDR3 DNA follows: TGCGGCTCAGCACAGGGGGTGGGTGAGCAGTTCTTC. Translating it yields CGSAQGVGEQFF.